The entry below describes one TCR beta chain. The data stem from a study of blood T cell repertoires in COVID-19. At the level of the study: Material from acute and convalescent COVID-19 was sourced from the United States, Italy and Spain. The analysed material was cDNA or gDNA that came from T cells, B-cell-depleted T cells, or PBMCs.

Original processing notes: Reference gene primers were amplified, and this amplification served to estimate nucleated cell counts. TCRdb's table, derived via immunoSEQ multiplex PCR, lists solely in-frame clones and lacks some. The V and J calls and the clone size are those of that table, but D and trimming were determined from the DNA. The repertoire holds approximately 72,000 clones, with over 75% as singletons. The CDR3 extends over 13 amino acids. V was shortened by 2 bases and J by 6 bases, with 8 bases between the two germline ends. CDR1 and CDR2 from the germline V gene are KGHDR and SFDVKD. This receptor was obtained from a man aged 50 to 59 with acute or convalescent COVID-19. The sequenced material came from peripheral blood. This chain connects TRBV24-1 to TRBJ2-3, with D unresolved. CDR3 amino acids: CATSDSGVDTQYF. The CDR3 DNA is TGTGCCACCAGTGATTCCGGAGTGGATACGCAGTATTTT.